This is a list of T cell receptor beta chains from one sample in a study of regulatory T cells in long-lasting Graves disease. From the multiplex PCR reads, TCRdb called clonotypes with MiXCR, one entry per CDR3 protein. Of 560,000 or so distinct CDR3 sequences listed, about 16% are singletons. These same records also appear under a second study, on T cells in Graves' hyperthyroidism and ophthalmopathy.

Source: peripheral blood mononuclear cells (PBMCs), taken at new diagnosis, from a patient treated with antithyroid drugs. Receptors were obtained from a man aged 18-30 years with Graves disease. The CDR3 runs from the conserved cysteine through the conserved F or W. The D gene is left open where the match is weak. The listing skips clone size in some rows; elsewhere it reads once, few, many or a size class.

d_call: .; j_call: TRBJ1-2; clone_size: few; v_call: TRBV3-1; cdr3_length: 12; cdr3_nt: TGTGCCAGCAGCCAAGAAGGAACGAGGGGGGCCTTC; cdr3_aa: CASSQEGTRGAF
d_call: .; j_call: TRBJ2-1; clone_size: many; v_call: TRBV7-2; cdr3_length: 16; cdr3_nt: TGTGCCAGCAGGATAAGCCTCCGAAGGTCCTACAATGAGCAGTTCTTC; cdr3_aa: CASRISLRRSYNEQFF
d_call: .; j_call: TRBJ1-2; clone_size: many; v_call: TRBV28; cdr3_length: 15; cdr3_nt: TGTGCCAGCAGTTCAAGGGCCAGGACAGCTTATGGCTACACCTTC; cdr3_aa: CASSSRARTAYGYTF
d_call: .; j_call: TRBJ1-1; clone_size: many; v_call: TRBV7-3; cdr3_length: 13; cdr3_nt: TGTGCCAGCAGCCGGACAGCAAACACTGAAGCTTTCTTT; cdr3_aa: CASSRTANTEAFF
d_call: .; j_call: TRBJ1-1; clone_size: .; v_call: TRBV4-1; cdr3_length: 13; cdr3_nt: TGCGCCAGCAGCCGAGTAAGGAGCACTGAAGCTTTCTTT; cdr3_aa: CASSRVRSTEAFF
d_call: TRBD1; j_call: TRBJ2-7; clone_size: many; v_call: TRBV6-1; cdr3_length: 12; cdr3_nt: TGTGCCACATGGGACAGAACCTACGAGCAGTACTTC; cdr3_aa: CATWDRTYEQYF
d_call: TRBD1; j_call: TRBJ2-5; clone_size: few; v_call: TRBV20-1; cdr3_length: 15; cdr3_nt: TGCAGTGCTATTAGACAGGGGGCGTTAGAAGAGACCCAGTACTTC; cdr3_aa: CSAIRQGALEETQYF
d_call: TRBD1; j_call: TRBJ2-1; clone_size: many; v_call: TRBV6-1; cdr3_length: 15; cdr3_nt: TGTGCCAGCAGTGTATGGGGACAGGGGTACAATGAGCAGTTCTTC; cdr3_aa: CASSVWGQGYNEQFF
d_call: TRBD2; j_call: TRBJ2-1; clone_size: .; v_call: TRBV7-2; cdr3_length: 18; cdr3_nt: TGTGCCAGCAGCTTAGCGCCTAGCGGGAGGGCGAGGAACAATGAGCAGTTCTTC; cdr3_aa: CASSLAPSGRARNNEQFF
d_call: .; j_call: TRBJ1-1; clone_size: few; v_call: TRBV4-1; cdr3_length: 16; cdr3_nt: TGCGCCAGCCAAGTTGGGAGGGGGGGGGCAAGGGCTGAAGCTTTCTTT; cdr3_aa: CASQVGRGGARAEAFF
d_call: .; j_call: TRBJ2-2; clone_size: .; v_call: TRBV9; cdr3_length: 13; cdr3_nt: TGTGCCAGCAGCGTAGTTACTAGCGGGGAGCTGTTTTTT; cdr3_aa: CASSVVTSGELFF
d_call: .; j_call: TRBJ2-7; clone_size: many; v_call: TRBV11-2; cdr3_length: 14; cdr3_nt: TGTGCCAGCAGCTTAGGGCCAGACGGCTACGAGCAGTACTTC; cdr3_aa: CASSLGPDGYEQYF
d_call: TRBD1; j_call: TRBJ2-7; clone_size: many; v_call: TRBV6-1; cdr3_length: 16; cdr3_nt: TGTGCCAGCAGTGAAATGCGGGGACAGGGGGCGCGCGAGCAGTACTTC; cdr3_aa: CASSEMRGQGAREQYF
d_call: .; j_call: TRBJ2-2; clone_size: few; v_call: TRBV7-2; cdr3_length: 16; cdr3_nt: TGTGCCAGCAGCTTAGCTGTGACTGGGAACACCGGGGAGCTGTTTTTT; cdr3_aa: CASSLAVTGNTGELFF
d_call: .; j_call: TRBJ2-1; clone_size: few; v_call: TRBV30; cdr3_length: 11; cdr3_nt: TGTGCCTGGAGACTAGGCATGGAGCAGTTCTTC; cdr3_aa: CAWRLGMEQFF